These 20 T cell receptor beta chains originate from one sample sequenced in a study of blood T cells in healthy people across ages. With a J-beta primer mix and a sample-barcoded 5' primer, a second PCR ran 7 to 11 cycles. Via MiXCR, TCRdb re-called the 5' RACE reads, giving one row per CDR3 protein. The sample holds more than 750,000 distinct CDR3 sequences; roughly 28% are singletons and the top ten take about a tenth. These same records also appear under a second study, on T cells of mothers and their children.

The material sequenced was blood. These receptors all stem from a woman in her 40s in good health.

The chain joins TRBV6-2 or TRBV6-3 to TRBJ2-7, with D unresolved. The CDR3 sequence is 10 residues long. Trimming shortened V by 6 bases and J by 7 bases, and 7 bases separated the two germline ends. CDR1 and CDR2 from the germline V gene are MNHEY and SVGEGT. The chain's CDR3 is CASSNGEQYF. CDR3 coding DNA: TGTGCCAGCAGCAATGGTGAGCAGTACTTC.

V gene TRBV29-1 combines with J gene TRBJ1-1; no clear D. CDR3 length: 12 amino acids. V was clipped by 5 bases and J by 1 base, with 8 bases between them. Germline V gene lookup returns CDR1 SQVTM and CDR2 ANQGSEA. CDR3 loop: CSVWVGNTEAFF. The DNA of the CDR3 is TGCAGCGTTTGGGTGGGGAACACTGAAGCTTTCTTT.

The chain joins TRBV28 to TRBJ2-7, with a tentative D call TRBD1 (5 bases). CDR3 size: 13 residues. Trimming pared 7 bases from V and 1 base from J, leaving 11 bases between. Germline V lookup: CDR1 MDHEN, CDR2 SYDVKM. The CDR3 nucleotides are TGTGCCAGCACCCCCAGGGCTTCCTACGAGCAGTACTTC. As protein: CASTPRASYEQYF.

The chain joins TRBV30 to TRBJ1-3, with D possibly TRBD1 on 5 matching bases. Trimming took 2 bases from V and 0 from J, leaving 17 bases between them. CDR1 and CDR2 (germline): GTSNPN, SVGIG (reference sequence). There are 17 residues in the CDR3. CDR3 amino acids: CAWSSSGLWGSGNTIYF. The DNA of the CDR3 is TGTGCCTGGAGTTCATCAGGGCTCTGGGGCTCTGGAAACACCATATATTTT.

A word on this clonotype: Since a much larger clone is just one base distant, this may be a read error. This chain joins TRBV29-1 and TRBJ2-4, with a weak D call TRBD2 (6 bases). The end of the DNA fits TRBJ2-7 better, so the J call may be wrong. CDR3 length: 13 residues. Germline CDR1 reads SQVTM; CDR2 reads ANQGSEA. The CDR3 bases are TGCAGCGTGATTGCGGGAAACAGTTCCGAGCAGTACTTC. Amino acids: CSVIAGNSSEQYF.

The chain uses TRBV2 and TRBJ2-2; D is ambiguous. V lost 6 bases to trimming and J lost 3 bases, with 5 bases between them. Germline CDR1 SNHLY, CDR2 FYNNEI. The CDR3 contains 12 residues. In DNA form, the CDR3 reads TGTGCCAGCAGGGCACACACCGGGGAGCTGTTTTTT. Protein product: CASRAHTGELFF. Full variable domain (missing parts from reference TRBV2 and TRBJ2-2): EPEVTQTPSHQVTQMGQEVILRCVPISNHLYFYWYRQILGQKVEFLVSFYNNEISEKSEIFDDQFSVERPDGSNFTLKIRSTKLEDSAMYFCASRAHTGELFFGEGSRLTVL.

This clonotype was recorded a few times. The chain joins TRBV7-3 to TRBJ2-5; TRBD1 is a possible D gene (6 bases). The CDR3 is 15 residues long. Trimming pared 5 bases from V and 4 bases from J, leaving 17 bases between. Germline assignment: CDR1 SGHTA and CDR2 FQGTGA. The DNA of the CDR3 is TGTGCCAGCAGCCCCCAGGAGAGCAGGGGAGAGACCCAGTACTTC. This gives the protein CASSPQESRGETQYF.

The CDR3 reads CASSLPGVEELFF. The CDR3, as DNA: TGTGCCAGCAGTTTACCCGGTGTCGAGGAGCTGTTTTTT. V and J are TRBV27 and TRBJ2-2; D unclear. This CDR3 has 13 residues. The V gene's germline CDR1 is MNHEY and CDR2 SMNVEV (reference sequence). Trimming took off 2 bases at V and 10 bases at J, with 11 bases between the two ends.

This chain joins TRBV12-3 or TRBV12-4 and TRBJ2-1, with 10 positions matching TRBD2. The trim removed 6 bases at V and 8 bases at J, leaving 16 bases unmatched. CDR3 length equals 17 residues. This CDR3 reads CASSQGTSASLHHEQFF. CDR3 DNA sequence: TGTGCCAGCAGCCAAGGGACTAGCGCGTCCCTTCACCATGAGCAGTTCTTC.

The genes are TRBV4-1 and TRBJ2-1; 12 bases align to TRBD2. The CDR3 has 17 amino acids. The V gene end was trimmed by 5 bases and the J gene end by 10 bases; junction bases not matched to a gene: 15. Germline V CDR1 and CDR2: MGHRA, YSYEKL. CDR3: CASSSQRASGGVFEQFF. The CDR3 coding sequence is TGCGCCAGCAGCTCTCAAAGGGCTAGCGGGGGGGTATTCGAGCAGTTCTTC.

V gene TRBV18 combines with J gene TRBJ1-2; possibly TRBD1 for D (6 bases). With 11 bases removed from V and 8 bases from J, the gap between germline ends came to 21 bases. The CDR3 covers 13 residues. Germline lookup yields CDR1 KGHSH and CDR2 LQKENI. The CDR3 DNA follows: TGTGCCTCCTCCGCAGGGGAACTCGAGGGCTACACCTTC. Amino acids: CASSAGELEGYTF.

This clonotype was recorded many times. The chain joins TRBV4-3 to TRBJ2-5, with D perhaps matching TRBD1 (5 bases). Trimming stripped 4 bases from V and 4 bases from J, with 16 bases between. Per germline, CDR1 LGHNA and CDR2 YSLEER. CDR3 length equals 15 residues. CDR3 bases: TGCGCCAGCAGCCCCAACCAGGGTGGCGGAGAGACCCAGTACTTC. Translating gives CASSPNQGGGETQYF.

J is TRBJ2-1 and V is TRBV7-2; 8 nucleotides agree with TRBD1. V was pared by 4 bases and J by 12 bases, with 11 bases of the junction left unmatched. This CDR3 region has 14 residues. Germline CDR1 and CDR2: SGHTA and FQGNSA. CDR3 residues: CASSSRTGPNPQFF. CDR3 DNA sequence: TGTGCCAGCAGCTCCAGGACAGGGCCCAATCCGCAGTTCTTC.

At least ten counts were recorded for this clonotype. The chain joins TRBV29-1 to TRBJ2-3; 8 bases are shared with TRBD2. This CDR3 has 13 amino acids. Losses at the gene ends were 6 bases for V and 5 bases for J; bases not matched to a gene: 7. Germline CDR1 SQVTM, CDR2 ANQGSEA. CDR3 loop: CSVWDAGGDTQYF. The CDR3 coding sequence is TGCAGCGTCTGGGACGCGGGAGGAGATACGCAGTATTTT.

A few counts support this clonotype. The V gene is TRBV20-1, the J gene TRBJ1-1, with 10 bases fitting TRBD1. CDR1 is DFQATT, CDR2 SNEGSKA, per germline (reference sequence). The CDR3 covers 13 residues. Trimming took 8 bases from V and 3 from J; bases not matched to a gene: 6. CDR3: CSPDRGLDTEAFF. The CDR3 nucleotides are TGCAGTCCCGACAGGGGGCTGGACACTGAAGCTTTCTTT.

This clonotype was picked up a small number of times. The genes are TRBV10-3 and TRBJ1-2, with TRBD1 as a possible D gene (6 bases). The CDR3 contains 14 residues. The V gene's germline CDR1 is ENHRY and CDR2 SYGVKD. V gave up 10 bases and J gave up 2 bases, with 17 bases separating them. Here the CDR3 reads CATTREGGNYGYTF. CDR3 DNA: TGTGCCACCACCCGGGAGGGGGGCAACTATGGCTACACCTTC.

At least ten counts were recorded for this clonotype. This chain joins TRBV5-1 and TRBJ2-7; TRBD1 matches 9 bases. This CDR3 spans 16 amino acids. J gave up 5 bases and V 3 bases, and 12 bases lay outside the gene matches. Germline V gene lookup returns CDR1 SGHRS and CDR2 YFSETQ. CDR3 nucleotide sequence: TGCGCCAGCAGCTCGGCCCCGACAGGGGGTCTCAACGAGCAGTACTTC. It yields the protein CASSSAPTGGLNEQYF.

The V and J genes are TRBV12-3 or TRBV12-4 and TRBJ2-2, with D possibly matching TRBD1 (7 bases). The CDR3 spans 17 residues. V was clipped by 7 bases and J by 6 bases, with 24 bases between them. This chain's CDR3 is CASKMTGLLARAGELFF. CDR3 DNA: TGTGCCAGCAAGATGACAGGGCTTCTAGCGAGGGCCGGGGAGCTGTTTTTT.

Concerning this clonotype: The junction and the germline gene differ at one end; a read error may be behind it. The genes are TRBV2 and TRBJ2-4; 8 bases agree with TRBD1. Germline lookup yields CDR1 SNHLY and CDR2 FYNNEI. This CDR3 has 16 amino acids. The DNA for the CDR3 is TGTGCCAGCTATGGACAGGGAATCTTAGCCAAAAACGTTCAGTACTTC. This gives the protein CASYGQGILAKNVQYF. Variable domain in full (rest from reference TRBV2 and TRBJ2-4): EPEVTQTPSHQVTQMGQEVILRCVPISNHLYFYWYRQILGQKVEFLVSFYNNEISEKSEIFDDQFSVERPDGSNFTLKIRSTKLEDSAMYFCASYGQGILAKNVQYFGAGTRLSVL.

The chain carries TRBV7-9 and TRBJ1-4, with TRBD1 matching 9 bases. The V and J ends lost 3 bases and 0 bases, in that order; junction bases with no gene match: 5. The CDR3 is made up of 17 amino acids. CDR1 is SEHNR and CDR2 is FQNEAQ in the germline V gene (reference sequence). DNA for the CDR3: TGTGCCAGCAGCTTCCCGGGACAGGGAACAACTAATGAAAAACTGTTTTTT. This translates into CASSFPGQGTTNEKLFF.